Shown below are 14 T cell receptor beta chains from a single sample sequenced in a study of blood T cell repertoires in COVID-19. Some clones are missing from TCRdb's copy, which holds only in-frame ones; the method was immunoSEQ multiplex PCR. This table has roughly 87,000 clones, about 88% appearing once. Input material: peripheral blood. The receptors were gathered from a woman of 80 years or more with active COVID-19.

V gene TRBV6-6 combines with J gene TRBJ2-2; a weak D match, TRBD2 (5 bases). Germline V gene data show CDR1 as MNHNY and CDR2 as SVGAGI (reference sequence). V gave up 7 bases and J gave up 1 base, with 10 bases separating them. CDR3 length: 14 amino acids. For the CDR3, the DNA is TGTGCCAGCACGATTAGCGTGAACACCGGGGAGCTGTTTTTT. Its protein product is CASTISVNTGELFF.

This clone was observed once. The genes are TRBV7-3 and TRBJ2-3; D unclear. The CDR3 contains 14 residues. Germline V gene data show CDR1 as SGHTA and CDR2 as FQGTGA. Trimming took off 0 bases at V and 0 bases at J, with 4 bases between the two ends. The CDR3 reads CASSLTLSTDTQYF. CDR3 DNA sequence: TGTGCCAGCAGCTTAACTCTAAGCACAGATACGCAGTATTTT.

CDR3: CSAREGYTF. The CDR3 nucleotides are TGCAGTGCTAGGGAGGGCTACACCTTC. The gene calls are TRBV20-1 and TRBJ1-2; D uncertain. This CDR3 has 9 amino acids. V lost 3 bases and J lost 8, with 4 bases in between. From germline, CDR1 is DFQATT and CDR2 SNEGSKA (reference sequence).

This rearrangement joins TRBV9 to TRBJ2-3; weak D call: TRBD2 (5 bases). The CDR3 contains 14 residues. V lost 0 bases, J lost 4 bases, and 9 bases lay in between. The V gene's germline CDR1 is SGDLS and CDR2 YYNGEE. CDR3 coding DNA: TGTGCCAGCAGCGTAGGTGGGAGAGCAGATACGCAGTATTTT. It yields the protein CASSVGGRADTQYF.

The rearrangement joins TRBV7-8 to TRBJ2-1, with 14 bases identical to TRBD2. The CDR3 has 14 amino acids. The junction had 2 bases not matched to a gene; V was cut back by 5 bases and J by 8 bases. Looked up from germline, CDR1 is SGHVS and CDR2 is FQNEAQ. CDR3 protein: CASSGTSGSYEQFF. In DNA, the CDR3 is TGTGCCAGCAGCGGGACTAGCGGGAGCTATGAGCAGTTCTTC.

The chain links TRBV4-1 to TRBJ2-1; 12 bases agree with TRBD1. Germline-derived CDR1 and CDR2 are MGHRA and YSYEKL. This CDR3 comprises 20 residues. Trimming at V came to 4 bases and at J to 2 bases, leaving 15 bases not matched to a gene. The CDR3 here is CASSPRQLRDRGQPYNEQFF. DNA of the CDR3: TGCGCCAGCAGCCCACGGCAACTTCGGGACAGGGGGCAACCCTACAATGAGCAGTTCTTC.

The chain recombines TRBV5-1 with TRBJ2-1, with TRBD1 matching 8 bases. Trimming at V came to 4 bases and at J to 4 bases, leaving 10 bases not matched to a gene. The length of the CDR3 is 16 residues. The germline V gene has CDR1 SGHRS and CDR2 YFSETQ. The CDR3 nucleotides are TGCGCCAGCAGCGAAGGACAGGGTGGGATATACAATGAGCAGTTCTTC. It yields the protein CASSEGQGGIYNEQFF.

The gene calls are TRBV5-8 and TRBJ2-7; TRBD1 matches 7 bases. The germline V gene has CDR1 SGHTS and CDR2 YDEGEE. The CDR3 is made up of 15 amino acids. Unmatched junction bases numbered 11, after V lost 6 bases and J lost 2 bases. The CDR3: CASTPKDRRTYEQYF. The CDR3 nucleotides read TGTGCCAGCACCCCTAAGGACAGGCGAACCTACGAGCAGTACTTC.

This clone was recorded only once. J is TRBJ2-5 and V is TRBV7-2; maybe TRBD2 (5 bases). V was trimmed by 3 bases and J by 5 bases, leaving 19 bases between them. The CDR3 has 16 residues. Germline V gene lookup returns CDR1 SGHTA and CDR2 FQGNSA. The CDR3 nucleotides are TGTGCCAGCAGCTTGCAGGCCCTGGGAACGGGGGAGACCCAGTACTTC. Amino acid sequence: CASSLQALGTGETQYF.

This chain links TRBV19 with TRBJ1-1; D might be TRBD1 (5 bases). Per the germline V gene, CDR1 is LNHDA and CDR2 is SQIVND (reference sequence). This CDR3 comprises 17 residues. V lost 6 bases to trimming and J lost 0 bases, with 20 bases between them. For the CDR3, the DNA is TGTGCCAGTAGAAAGAATGCGGCAGGGAATATGAACACTGAAGCTTTCTTT. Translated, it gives CASRKNAAGNMNTEAFF. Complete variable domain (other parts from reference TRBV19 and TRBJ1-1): DGGITQSPKYLFRKEGQNVTLSCEQNLNHDAMYWYRQDPGQGLRLIYYSQIVNDFQKGDIAEGYSVSREKKESFPLTVTSAQKNPTAFYLCASRKNAAGNMNTEAFFGQGTRLTVV.

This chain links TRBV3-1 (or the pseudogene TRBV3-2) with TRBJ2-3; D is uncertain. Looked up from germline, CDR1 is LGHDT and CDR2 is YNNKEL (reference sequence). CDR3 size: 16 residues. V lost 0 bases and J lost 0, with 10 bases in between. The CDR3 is CASSQDRWASTDTQYF. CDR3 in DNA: TGTGCCAGCAGCCAAGATCGGTGGGCAAGCACAGATACGCAGTATTTT.

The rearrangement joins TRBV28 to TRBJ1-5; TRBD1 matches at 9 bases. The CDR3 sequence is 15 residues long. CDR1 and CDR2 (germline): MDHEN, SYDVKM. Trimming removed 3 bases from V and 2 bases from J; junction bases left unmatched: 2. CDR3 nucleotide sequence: TGTGCCAGCAGTTTGACAGGGGGTGGCAATCAGCCCCAGCATTTT. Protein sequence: CASSLTGGGNQPQHF.

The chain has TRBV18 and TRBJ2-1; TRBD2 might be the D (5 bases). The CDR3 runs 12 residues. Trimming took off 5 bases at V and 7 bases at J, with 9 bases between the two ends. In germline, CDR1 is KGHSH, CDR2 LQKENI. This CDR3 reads CASSGWENEQFF. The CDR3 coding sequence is TGTGCCAGCTCAGGTTGGGAGAATGAGCAGTTCTTC.

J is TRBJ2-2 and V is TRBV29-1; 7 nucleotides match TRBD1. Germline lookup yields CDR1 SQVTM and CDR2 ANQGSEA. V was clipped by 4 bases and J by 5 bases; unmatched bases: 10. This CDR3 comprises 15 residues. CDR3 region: CSVGGQNHLTGELFF. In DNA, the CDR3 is TGCAGCGTTGGGGGACAGAACCACTTGACCGGGGAGCTGTTTTTT.